A few counts support the clone carrying this TCR beta chain. The sample comes from a study of patients and donors after allogeneic stem cell transplantation. MiXCR, applied by TCRdb to the RT-PCR reads, yields one record per CDR3 protein. The table shows about 230,000 distinct CDR3 sequences, with roughly 13% occurring only once. Germline CDR1 is LGHNA and CDR2 is YSLEER. The CDR3 has 17 residues. V gave up 2 bases and J gave up 9 bases, with 23 bases separating them. The rearrangement uses TRBV4-3 and TRBJ2-1, with D possibly being TRBD1 or TRBD2 (5 bases each). This receptor was identified in a human donor who was either an allogeneic HSCT recipient or a stem cell or donor lymphocyte infusion donor (not recorded which). It is not recorded whose cells these are; they may come from a transplant donor. The sequenced material came from blood, either unsorted or a sorted T cell fraction (not recorded which). CDR3 bases: TGCGCCAGCAGCCAATCCCCCGGGACGCAATCCCGCGGTGAGCAGTTCTTC. Encoded protein: CASSQSPGTQSRGEQFF.